These 24 T cell receptor beta chains came from one sample sequenced in a study of PD-1 blockade in classical Hodgkin lymphoma. Time point specified: newly diagnosed, previously untreated cHL patient sample. After thawing, PBMCs were subjected to magnetic negative selection to isolate CD8+ T cells. Sequencing used immunoSEQ multiplex PCR; TCRdb keeps in-frame clones, though not all of them. Of some 9,100 clones listed, over 75% are singletons. Sample: CD8+ T cells from blood. The source is a human donor with classical Hodgkin lymphoma.

This clone has a single count. The chain joins TRBV19 to TRBJ2-2, with a weak D call TRBD2 (7 bases). CDR3 size: 15 residues. V dropped 6 bases and J dropped 4 bases, with 15 bases sitting between them. Germline CDR1 reads LNHDA; CDR2 reads SQIVND (reference sequence). In DNA form, the CDR3 reads TGTGCCAGTAGCCTTAGGGGGGGCGGCACCGGGGAGCTGTTTTTT. Translating gives CASSLRGGGTGELFF.

The chain carries TRBV9 and TRBJ1-1; 9 bases match TRBD1. CDR1 and CDR2 from the germline V gene are SGDLS and YYNGEE. The CDR3 extends over 13 amino acids. Trimming cost V 3 bases and J 10 bases; bases outside gene matches: 7. The CDR3 DNA sequence: TGTGCCAGCAGCGCCCCGGGACAGGGTCCAGCTTTCTTT. Protein sequence: CASSAPGQGPAFF. Variable domain in full (rest from reference TRBV9 and TRBJ1-1): DSGVTQTPKHLITATGQRVTLRCSPRSGDLSVYWYQQSLDQGLQFLIQYYNGEERAKGNILERFSAQQFPDLHSELNLSSLELGDSALYFCASSAPGQGPAFFGQGTRLTVV.

The genes are TRBV6-6 and TRBJ1-1; 8 bases map to TRBD1. The CDR3 has 15 amino acids. Germline CDR1 is MNHNY and CDR2 is SVGAGI (reference sequence). J was trimmed by 5 bases and V by 0 bases; bases with no gene match: 5. The CDR3 sequence is CASSYSTGAWTEAFF. DNA of the CDR3: TGTGCCAGCAGTTACTCGACAGGGGCTTGGACTGAAGCTTTCTTT.

V and J are TRBV6-5 and TRBJ2-5, with D perhaps assigned TRBD1 or TRBD2 (6 bases each). CDR3 size: 15 residues. Germline V gives CDR1 MNHEY, CDR2 SVGAGI. The V and J ends lost 2 bases and 5 bases respectively, with 15 bases between them. CDR3 coding DNA: TGTGCCAGCAGTTACCTAGGGGGAGGTAGGGAGACCCAGTACTTC. It specifies CASSYLGGGRETQYF.

The gene calls are TRBV18 and TRBJ2-7; D ambiguous. There are 13 residues in the CDR3. Germline CDR1 reads KGHSH; CDR2 reads LQKENI. The V end lost 4 bases, the J end lost 2 bases, and 9 bases lay between the germline ends. This chain's CDR3 is CASSRDTPYEQYF. CDR3 nucleotides: TGTGCCAGCTCACGCGACACCCCCTACGAGCAGTACTTC. Filled out from reference TRBV18 and TRBJ2-7, the complete variable domain reads NAGVMQNPRHLVRRRGQEARLRCSPMKGHSHVYWYRQLPEEGLKFMVYLQKENIIDESGMPKERFSAEFPKEGPSILRIQQVVRGDSAAYFCASSRDTPYEQYFGPGTRLTVT.

With respect to this clone: A junction end diverges from the germline sequence, so it may reflect a read error. V and J are TRBV6-1 and TRBJ2-5; D not resolved. The CDR3 has 11 amino acids. CDR1 is MNHNS, CDR2 SASEGT, per germline. The CDR3 spells CASREEETQYF. In DNA form, the CDR3 reads TGTGCCAGCAGAGAAGAAGAGACCCAGTACTTC.

This clone was seen once. This chain uses TRBV7-9 with TRBJ1-3, with D unresolved. The V end lost 2 bases, the J end lost 0 bases, and 11 bases lay between the germline ends. This CDR3 has 16 amino acids. Germline CDR1 and CDR2: SEHNR and FQNEAQ (reference sequence). Here the CDR3 DNA reads TGTGCCAGCAGCTTAACACAAACATCCTCTGGAAACACCATATATTTT. Amino acid sequence: CASSLTQTSSGNTIYF.

The chain couples TRBV2 to TRBJ1-3; a weak D match, TRBD1 (6 bases). The germline CDR1 and CDR2 sequences are SNHLY and FYNNEI. This CDR3 spans 12 amino acids. V was cut by 9 bases and J by 3 bases, with 9 bases left in between. CDR3 protein: CARQGVGNTIYF. As DNA, the CDR3 is TGTGCCAGACAGGGAGTTGGAAACACCATATATTTT.

J is TRBJ2-3 and V is TRBV2; TRBD2 agrees at 9 bases. Germline CDR1 reads SNHLY; CDR2 reads FYNNEI. The CDR3 sequence is 12 residues long. The V segment lost 8 bases and the J segment 5 bases; nucleotides outside the gene matches: 2. As DNA, the CDR3 is TGTGCCAGCCTAGCGGGACGAGATACGCAGTATTTT. This codes for CASLAGRDTQYF.

This rearrangement joins TRBV10-1 to TRBJ2-7; the match to TRBD1 covers 10 bases. CDR1 is WNHNN and CDR2 is SYGVQD in the germline V gene (reference sequence). The CDR3 sequence is 13 residues long. Trimming cost V 5 bases and J 4 bases; bases outside gene matches: 2. CDR3 DNA sequence: TGCGCCAGCAGTTCGGGACAGGGGTACGAGCAGTACTTC. Its translation is CASSSGQGYEQYF.

This clone is a singleton in its sample. The V call is TRBV27, the J call TRBJ2-3, with D unclear. The germline V gene has CDR1 MNHEY and CDR2 SMNVEV (reference sequence). There are 15 residues in the CDR3. V was cut by 0 bases and J by 4 bases, with 11 bases left in between. The CDR3 DNA reads as TGTGCCAGCAGTTTATCACATCGGAGACCAGATACGCAGTATTTT. This gives the protein CASSLSHRRPDTQYF.

This clone was observed once. The rearrangement links TRBV2 to TRBJ1-1; a weak D match, TRBD1 (5 bases). Germline lookup yields CDR1 SNHLY and CDR2 FYNNEI. V was trimmed by 7 bases and J by 1 base, leaving 16 bases between them. The CDR3 is 15 amino acids. CDR3 DNA: TGTGCCAGCAACCGGGGGGGGAGCAGGAACACTGAAGCTTTCTTT. Translation: CASNRGGSRNTEAFF.

This chain uses TRBV6-4 with TRBJ2-2; the D gene is possibly TRBD1 (6 bases). V lost 5 bases, J lost 3 bases, and 7 bases lay in between. This CDR3 comprises 13 residues. CDR1 is MRHNA, CDR2 SNTAGT, per germline. The CDR3 region has the DNA TGTGCCAGCAGTCCAGGGGACACCGGGGAGCTGTTTTTT. It is translated as CASSPGDTGELFF.

The chain employs TRBV9 and TRBJ2-7; possibly TRBD2 for D (5 bases). Trimming removed 1 base from V and 2 bases from J, with 13 bases in between. The CDR3 is 15 residues long. Germline values: CDR1 SGDLS, CDR2 YYNGEE. The CDR3: CASSVTMDGTYEQYF. CDR3 DNA: TGTGCCAGCAGCGTAACAATGGACGGGACCTACGAGCAGTACTTC. Full variable domain (outside the CDR3, taken from reference TRBV9 and TRBJ2-7): DSGVTQTPKHLITATGQRVTLRCSPRSGDLSVYWYQQSLDQGLQFLIQYYNGEERAKGNILERFSAQQFPDLHSELNLSSLELGDSALYFCASSVTMDGTYEQYFGPGTRLTVT.

This chain connects TRBV6-5 to TRBJ2-7; a weak D match, TRBD1 (5 bases). The V and J ends lost 2 bases and 2 bases respectively, with 7 bases between them. The CDR3 extends over 13 amino acids. In germline, CDR1 is MNHEY, CDR2 SVGAGI. The CDR3 DNA follows: TGTGCCAGCAGTTACGGCAGGGCCTACGAGCAGTACTTC. This gives the protein CASSYGRAYEQYF.

In this sample, this clone turned up once. The rearrangement uses TRBV14 and TRBJ1-1; D unclear. V was clipped by 4 bases and J by 3 bases, with 18 bases between them. The CDR3 length is 16 residues. Per the germline V gene, CDR1 is SGHDN and CDR2 is FVKESK. CDR3 sequence: CASSRELRNYDTEAFF. Written as DNA, the CDR3 is TGTGCCAGCAGCCGCGAACTCCGAAACTACGACACTGAAGCTTTCTTT.

The chain employs TRBV6-6 and TRBJ1-2; no clear D. V lost 2 bases, J lost 3 bases, and 13 bases lay in between. CDR1 is MNHNY and CDR2 is SVGAGI in the germline V gene (reference sequence). The CDR3 consists of 15 residues. The CDR3 region has the DNA TGTGCCAGCAGTTACCCGACTGCCCTAGACTATGGCTACACCTTC. Protein sequence: CASSYPTALDYGYTF.

This rearrangement joins TRBV5-4 to TRBJ2-6; 8 nucleotides match TRBD1. J gave up 3 bases and V 4 bases, and 6 bases lay outside the gene matches. Germline V lookup: CDR1 SGHNT, CDR2 YYREEE (reference sequence). CDR3 length: 16 residues. CDR3 region: CASSPWTGFGANVLTF. CDR3 DNA sequence: TGTGCCAGCAGCCCGTGGACAGGGTTTGGGGCCAACGTCCTGACTTTC.

V and J are TRBV27 and TRBJ2-2, with D hard to call. The germline V gene has CDR1 MNHEY and CDR2 SMNVEV (reference sequence). CDR3 size: 14 residues. The ends were cut back, 3 bases at V and 4 bases at J, with 9 bases in the middle. The CDR3 DNA reads TGTGCCAGCAGTTTCAACCGAGCCACCGGGGAGCTGTTTTTT. Protein product: CASSFNRATGELFF.

This clone occurred a few times. The chain combines TRBV9 with TRBJ1-5, with TRBD1 matching 7 bases. The germline V gene has CDR1 SGDLS and CDR2 YYNGEE. V lost 8 bases and J lost 0; bases outside the gene matches: 5. The CDR3 totals 14 residues. DNA of the CDR3: TGTGCCAGTTCCCCAGGGGGTAGCAATCAGCCCCAGCATTTT. Translation: CASSPGGSNQPQHF.

The chain combines TRBV4-1 with TRBJ2-5, with 8 bases fitting TRBD2. The assigned J gene may be wrong: the sequence end matches TRBJ2-7 better. The CDR3 extends over 15 amino acids. The germline CDR1 and CDR2 sequences are MGHRA and YSYEKL. CDR3 coding DNA: TGCGCCAGCAGCCAAGAGGGGACTAGCTCCTACGAGCAGTACTTC. Translating it yields CASSQEGTSSYEQYF.

The chain employs TRBV19 and TRBJ1-5; TRBD1 might be the D (6 bases). This CDR3 is built from 17 residues. Germline assignment: CDR1 LNHDA and CDR2 SQIVND (reference sequence). V dropped 4 bases and J dropped 7 bases, with 23 bases sitting between them. The CDR3 coding sequence is TGTGCCAGTAGTACAGTCAAAGGGGGGAGCTGGAGACAGCCCCAGCATTTT. The encoded protein is CASSTVKGGSWRQPQHF.

The rearrangement links TRBV5-4 to TRBJ2-3, with D perhaps matching TRBD1 (5 bases). The germline V and J ends were trimmed by 1 base and 0 bases, with 9 bases remaining between them. The CDR3 runs to 15 residues. CDR1 is SGHNT, CDR2 YYREEE, per germline (reference sequence). This chain's CDR3 is CASSLNRPSTDTQYF. In nucleotides, the CDR3 is TGTGCCAGCAGCTTGAACAGGCCCAGCACAGATACGCAGTATTTT. The full variable domain, rest sourced from reference TRBV5-4 and TRBJ2-3, is ETGVTQSPTHLIKTRGQQVTLRCSSQSGHNTVSWYQQALGQGPQFIFQYYREEENGRGNFPPRFSGLQFPNYSSELNVNALELDDSALYLCASSLNRPSTDTQYFGPGTRLTVL.

This chain links TRBV7-8 with TRBJ2-7; D is ambiguous. The CDR3 spans 15 residues. Germline V lookup: CDR1 SGHVS, CDR2 FQNEAQ. Between the trimmed V and J ends, which lost 2 bases and 6 bases, there was a span of 17 bases. CDR3 amino acids: CASSLKFWPEVEQYF. DNA for the CDR3: TGTGCCAGCAGCTTAAAATTTTGGCCTGAGGTCGAGCAGTACTTC.